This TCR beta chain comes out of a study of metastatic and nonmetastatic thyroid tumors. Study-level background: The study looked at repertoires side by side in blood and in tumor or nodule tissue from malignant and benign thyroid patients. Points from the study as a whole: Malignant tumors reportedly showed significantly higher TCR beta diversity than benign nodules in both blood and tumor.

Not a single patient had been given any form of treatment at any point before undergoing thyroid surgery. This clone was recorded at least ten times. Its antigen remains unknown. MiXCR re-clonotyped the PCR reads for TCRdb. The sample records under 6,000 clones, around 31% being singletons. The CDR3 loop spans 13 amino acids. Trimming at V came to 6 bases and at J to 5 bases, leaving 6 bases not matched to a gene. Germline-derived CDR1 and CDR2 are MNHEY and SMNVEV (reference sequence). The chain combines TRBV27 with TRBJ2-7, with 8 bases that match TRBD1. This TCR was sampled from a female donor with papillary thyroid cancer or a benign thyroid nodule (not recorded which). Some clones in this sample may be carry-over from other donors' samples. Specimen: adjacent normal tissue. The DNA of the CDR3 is TGTGCCAGCAGGTATGGACAGGGAGACGAGCAGTACTTC. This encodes CASRYGQGDEQYF.